One sample yielded the 32 T cell receptor beta chains listed below, sequenced in a study of early T cells in non-severe SARS-CoV-2 infection. TCRdb used MiXCR to reprocess the 5' RACE reads, holding one entry per CDR3 protein. This table holds fewer than 75,000 distinct CDR3 sequences, 15% to 20% found once. Specimen: whole blood, collected at baseline. All receptors derive from an adult who was a healthcare worker with PCR-confirmed SARS-CoV-2 infection or an uninfected control (not recorded which).

Only a few counts were recorded for this clonotype. The chain recombines TRBV7-9 with TRBJ1-2, with TRBD1 matching 8 bases. Per germline, CDR1 SEHNR and CDR2 FQNEAQ (reference sequence). Trimming took 4 bases from V and 2 from J; bases not matched to a gene: 9. The CDR3 extends over 16 amino acids. CDR3 DNA: TGTGCCAGCAGCTCGAGCCGGGACAGGCAAAACTATGGCTACACCTTC. It translates to CASSSSRDRQNYGYTF.

This clonotype was seen a few times. The chain employs TRBV9 and TRBJ1-2; possibly TRBD1 for D (6 bases). The germline gives CDR1 SGDLS, CDR2 YYNGEE. Trimming pared 4 bases from V and 2 bases from J, leaving 9 bases between. The CDR3 loop spans 13 amino acids. As DNA, the CDR3 is TGTGCCAGCAGCTCGGACAGCAACTATGGCTACACCTTC. It specifies CASSSDSNYGYTF. Complete variable domain (other parts from reference TRBV9 and TRBJ1-2): DSGVTQTPKHLITATGQRVTLRCSPRSGDLSVYWYQQSLDQGLQFLIQYYNGEERAKGNILERFSAQQFPDLHSELNLSSLELGDSALYFCASSSDSNYGYTFGSGTRLTVV.

In its sample, this clonotype was seen a few times. The chain is built from TRBV27 and TRBJ2-4; 8 bases are a match to TRBD2. Unmatched junction bases numbered 12, after V lost 5 bases and J lost 3 bases. Per the germline V gene, CDR1 is MNHEY and CDR2 is SMNVEV (reference sequence). This CDR3 region has 17 residues. In nucleotides, the CDR3 is TGTGCCAGCAGTCCCCGCACTGGAGGGACTAGCAAAAACATTCAGTACTTC. Protein sequence: CASSPRTGGTSKNIQYF.

This clonotype was observed many times. This sequence joins TRBV28 and TRBJ2-4; D is ambiguous. CDR3 size: 14 residues. CDR1 is MDHEN and CDR2 is SYDVKM in the germline V gene. The V end was cut by 5 bases, the J end by 0 bases, with 8 bases between. Written as DNA, the CDR3 is TGTGCCAGCAGTGTCAATCTAGCCAAAAACATTCAGTACTTC. Protein sequence: CASSVNLAKNIQYF.

This clonotype was seen at least ten times. The chain has TRBV20-1 and TRBJ2-6; D is ambiguous. The CDR3 is 14 residues long. V dropped 4 bases and J dropped 0 bases, with 7 bases sitting between them. Germline V gene sequence: CDR1 DFQATT, CDR2 SNEGSKA (reference sequence). CDR3 in amino acids: CSANKYSGANVLTF. CDR3 in DNA: TGCAGTGCTAATAAGTACTCTGGGGCCAACGTCCTGACTTTC.

The chain couples TRBV27 to TRBJ2-7, with D possibly matching TRBD2 (6 bases). Germline assignment: CDR1 MNHEY and CDR2 SMNVEV (reference sequence). The CDR3 consists of 15 residues. Trimming pared 6 bases from V and 4 bases from J, leaving 19 bases between. CDR3 DNA: TGTGCCAGCAGCCCCAGAGGCGGGACTTGGTACGAGCAGTACTTC. Translation gives CASSPRGGTWYEQYF.

In this sample, this clonotype turned up a few times. The chain combines TRBV10-2 with TRBJ2-5, with D possibly being TRBD1 (6 bases). V was clipped by 10 bases and J by 2 bases, with 17 bases between them. CDR3 length equals 14 residues. The germline gives CDR1 WSHSY, CDR2 SAAADI. This chain's CDR3 is CATRYRVLQETQYF. CDR3 nucleotides: TGCGCCACCCGATACAGGGTACTACAAGAGACCCAGTACTTC.

The chain recombines TRBV7-2 with TRBJ1-1; D perhaps matches TRBD1 (5 bases). The CDR3 is 15 amino acids. Per the germline V gene, CDR1 is SGHTA and CDR2 is FQGNSA. The ends were cut back, 4 bases at V and 2 bases at J, with 14 bases in the middle. Here the CDR3 reads CASSSSLGANTEAFF. DNA of the CDR3: TGTGCCAGCAGCTCCTCTTTAGGGGCCAACACTGAAGCTTTCTTT.

In nucleotides, the CDR3 is TGTGCCAGCAGCGTGGGGGGGAAAGCCTACGAGCAGTACTTC. Residues: CASSVGGKAYEQYF. The rearrangement uses TRBV9 and TRBJ2-7; TRBD2 matches at 7 bases. V shed 2 bases and J 2 bases; nucleotides not matched to a gene: 4. Germline loops: CDR1 SGDLS, CDR2 YYNGEE. CDR3 size: 14 residues.

The chain links TRBV7-9 to TRBJ2-1; possibly TRBD1 for D (7 bases). V dropped 6 bases and J dropped 9 bases, with 18 bases sitting between them. CDR1 and CDR2 (germline): SEHNR, FQNEAQ (reference sequence). This CDR3 contains 14 residues. The CDR3 DNA follows: TGTGCCAGCAGTGACAGGGCCGTCGGGAGTGAGCAGTTCTTC. It encodes CASSDRAVGSEQFF.

This clonotype was seen many times. This chain uses TRBV2 with TRBJ1-2; no clear D gene. This CDR3 is built from 14 residues. The V gene's germline CDR1 is SNHLY and CDR2 FYNNEI. Trimming left V 3 bases short and J 4 bases short, with 12 bases between. The CDR3 region has the DNA TGTGCCAGCAGTGATTTCGCAGGAACCTATGGCTACACCTTC. This encodes CASSDFAGTYGYTF. The entire variable domain, with the rest obtained from reference TRBV2 and TRBJ1-2, is as follows: EPEVTQTPSHQVTQMGQEVILRCVPISNHLYFYWYRQILGQKVEFLVSFYNNEISEKSEIFDDQFSVERPDGSNFTLKIRSTKLEDSAMYFCASSDFAGTYGYTFGSGTRLTVV.

The sample holds a few counts of this clonotype. This chain uses TRBV6-5 with TRBJ1-2, with 9 bases aligning to TRBD1. The junction had 6 bases not matched to a gene; V was cut back by 5 bases and J by 8 bases. From germline, CDR1 is MNHEY and CDR2 SVGAGI. There are 13 residues in the CDR3. DNA of the CDR3: TGTGCCAGCAGTAAACAGGGGGCCTTAGGCTACACCTTC. Translation gives CASSKQGALGYTF.

This clonotype was counted between two and nine times. The chain employs TRBV19 and TRBJ2-5; 9 nucleotides agree with TRBD1. The CDR3 contains 15 residues. Germline CDR1 is LNHDA and CDR2 is SQIVND (reference sequence). V was pared by 3 bases and J by 4 bases, with 6 bases of the junction left unmatched. The CDR3 region is CASSINGQGRETQYF. Written as DNA, the CDR3 is TGTGCCAGTAGTATTAATGGACAGGGGAGAGAGACCCAGTACTTC.

In its sample, this clonotype was seen a few times. In nucleotides, the CDR3 is TGTGCCAGCAGCGTGGGAGCCAGGAACACTGAAGCTTTCTTT. Translating it yields CASSVGARNTEAFF. V gene TRBV9 combines with J gene TRBJ1-1; D is ambiguous. Germline V gene data show CDR1 as SGDLS and CDR2 as YYNGEE. Between the trimmed V and J ends, which lost 2 bases and 1 base, there was a span of 9 bases. This CDR3 has 14 residues.

At least ten counts were recorded for this clonotype. V usage is TRBV10-3 and J usage is TRBJ2-7, with a possible D match to TRBD1 (5 bases). Trimming removed 2 bases at V and 2 bases at J, with 10 bases between. The CDR3 is 14 amino acids. Germline V gene data show CDR1 as ENHRY and CDR2 as SYGVKD. The CDR3 protein is CAISEPDRTYEQYF. CDR3 bases: TGTGCCATCAGTGAGCCAGACAGAACCTACGAGCAGTACTTC.

The chain combines TRBV19 with TRBJ2-1, with D possibly matching TRBD1 (6 bases). This CDR3 region has 17 residues. V lost 2 bases and J 6 bases, leaving 20 bases between the germline ends. Germline CDR1 LNHDA, CDR2 SQIVND (reference sequence). CDR3 bases: TGTGCCAGTAGTATAACCCCCGTCGGACAGATTTTCAATGAGCAGTTCTTC. Translation: CASSITPVGQIFNEQFF. The complete variable domain, with remaining parts taken from reference TRBV19 and TRBJ2-1, reads DGGITQSPKYLFRKEGQNVTLSCEQNLNHDAMYWYRQDPGQGLRLIYYSQIVNDFQKGDIAEGYSVSREKKESFPLTVTSAQKNPTAFYLCASSITPVGQIFNEQFFGPGTRLTVL.

Details on this clonotype: This may come from a read error, since a much larger clone is one base off. V is TRBV7-2 and J is TRBJ2-5; 8 bases line up with TRBD2. This CDR3 has 15 amino acids. In germline, CDR1 is SGHTA, CDR2 FQGNSA. CDR3 DNA: TGTGCCAGCAGCTTCCGCGGGGGGTACCAAAAGACCCAGTACTTC. Translated, it gives CASSFRGGYQKTQYF. Full variable domain (remainder filled in from reference TRBV7-2 and TRBJ2-5): GAGVSQSPSNKVTEKGKDVELRCDPISGHTALYWYRQSLGQGLEFLIYFQGNSAPDKSGLPSDRFSAERTGGSVSTLTIQRTQQEDSAVYLCASSFRGGYQKTQYFGPGTRLLVL.

The chain employs TRBV5-4 and TRBJ2-7, with TRBD1 as a possible D gene (6 bases). Trimming took off 0 bases at V and 0 bases at J, with 10 bases between the two ends. The CDR3 is 15 residues long. Germline V gives CDR1 SGHNT, CDR2 YYREEE (reference sequence). The CDR3 DNA is TGTGCCAGCAGCTTGGAACAGGGCTTCTCCTACGAGCAGTACTTC. It is translated as CASSLEQGFSYEQYF.

This clonotype was seen at least ten times. The chain employs TRBV7-2 and TRBJ2-1, with D unclear. CDR1 and CDR2 from the germline V gene are SGHTA and FQGNSA. The CDR3 is 13 amino acids. The ends were cut back, 3 bases at V and 2 bases at J, with 5 bases in the middle. The CDR3 sequence is CASSFGTYNEQFF. The DNA for the CDR3 is TGTGCCAGCAGCTTTGGGACCTACAATGAGCAGTTCTTC.

There are a few counts of this clonotype. The chain employs TRBV6-2 or TRBV6-3 and TRBJ2-1; 13 positions agree with TRBD2. V shed 6 bases and J 0 bases; nucleotides not matched to a gene: 2. This CDR3 is 16 amino acids long. Germline V gives CDR1 MNHEY, CDR2 SVGEGT. CDR3 in DNA: TGTGCCAGCAGACTAGCGGGGGGGGGCTCCTACAATGAGCAGTTCTTC. It encodes CASRLAGGGSYNEQFF.

The chain uses TRBV4-3 and TRBJ2-3; possibly TRBD2 for D (5 bases). The germline V gene has CDR1 LGHNA and CDR2 YSLEER. V lost 3 bases and J lost 5, with 18 bases in between. The CDR3 sequence is 16 residues long. CDR3 loop: CASSHTRRSSGDTQYF. The CDR3 bases are TGCGCCAGCAGCCATACTAGGAGGTCATCGGGAGATACGCAGTATTTT.

A few counts support this clonotype. In DNA form, the CDR3 reads TGCGCCAGCAGCTTTTATGGTTCCTCCTACGAGCAGTACTTC. Its translation is CASSFYGSSYEQYF. The genes are TRBV5-1 and TRBJ2-7; the D is unclear. The length of the CDR3 is 14 residues. The ends were cut back, 2 bases at V and 0 bases at J, with 9 bases in the middle. Germline lookup yields CDR1 SGHRS and CDR2 YFSETQ.

The genes are TRBV5-1 and TRBJ1-2; a weak D match, TRBD1 (5 bases). Germline loops: CDR1 SGHRS, CDR2 YFSETQ. The CDR3 is 16 amino acids. With 4 bases removed from V and 2 bases from J, the gap between germline ends came to 18 bases. The CDR3 reads CASSSLPPGLNYGYTF. In DNA form, the CDR3 reads TGCGCCAGCAGCAGCTTACCCCCAGGGTTGAACTATGGCTACACCTTC. The complete variable domain, with remaining parts taken from reference TRBV5-1 and TRBJ1-2, reads KAGVTQTPRYLIKTRGQQVTLSCSPISGHRSVSWYQQTPGQGLQFLFEYFSETQRNKGNFPGRFSGRQFSNSRSEMNVSTLELGDSALYLCASSSLPPGLNYGYTFGSGTRLTVV.

Many counts were recorded for this clonotype. The CDR3 here is CASSTGTGGEGVAEAFF. The CDR3 DNA sequence: TGTGCCAGCAGTACCGGGACAGGGGGCGAGGGGGTCGCTGAAGCTTTCTTT. This sequence joins TRBV6-2 or TRBV6-3 and TRBJ1-1; 12 bases line up with TRBD1. After removal of 5 bases from V and 6 bases from J, the junction contained 13 bases not matched to a gene. Germline CDR1 and CDR2: MNHEY and SVGEGT. The CDR3 covers 17 residues.

This clonotype was picked up a small number of times. The J gene is TRBJ1-3, the V gene TRBV20-1, with 8 bases that match TRBD1. CDR1 is DFQATT and CDR2 is SNEGSKA in the germline V gene (reference sequence). The length of the CDR3 is 15 residues. The junction had 7 bases not matched to a gene; V was cut back by 4 bases and J by 2 bases. This chain's CDR3 is CSATTDRAAGNTIYF. In nucleotides, the CDR3 is TGCAGTGCTACCACGGACAGGGCGGCTGGAAACACCATATATTTT.

There are many counts of this clonotype. The V and J genes are TRBV11-2 and TRBJ2-2; 11 bases agree with TRBD2. This CDR3 contains 17 residues. The V gene end was trimmed by 3 bases and the J gene end by 8 bases; junction bases not matched to a gene: 11. The germline V gene has CDR1 SGHAT and CDR2 FQNNGV. CDR3 in amino acids: CASSLKPSGGSAGELFF. As DNA, the CDR3 is TGTGCCAGCAGCTTGAAACCTAGCGGGGGGTCCGCGGGGGAGCTGTTTTTT.

This clonotype was counted many times. This rearrangement joins TRBV10-3 to TRBJ2-7; TRBD1 agrees at 8 bases. Germline CDR1 reads ENHRY; CDR2 reads SYGVKD. This CDR3 has 13 amino acids. Trimming cost V 3 bases and J 6 bases; bases outside gene matches: 4. Here the CDR3 DNA reads TGTGCCATCAGTGACCCGACAGGGGTCGAGCAGTACTTC. Protein: CAISDPTGVEQYF.

Many counts were recorded for this clonotype. The rearrangement uses TRBV10-3 and TRBJ2-5; 7 bases are a match to TRBD1. The CDR3 loop spans 14 amino acids. Trimming took 5 bases from V and 5 from J; bases not matched to a gene: 8. The germline gives CDR1 ENHRY, CDR2 SYGVKD. The DNA for the CDR3 is TGTGCCATCAGTCCTACAGGGGACGGGGAGACCCAGTACTTC. It is translated as CAISPTGDGETQYF.

The chain combines TRBV9 with TRBJ2-4; TRBD2 matches 11 bases. Germline CDR1 SGDLS, CDR2 YYNGEE. V lost 3 bases and J lost 0; bases outside the gene matches: 2. The CDR3 contains 16 residues. CDR3 bases: TGTGCCAGCAGCGCCGGACTAGCGGGAGCCAAAAACATTCAGTACTTC. It yields the protein CASSAGLAGAKNIQYF.

This clonotype was counted at least ten times. The V call is TRBV2, the J call TRBJ1-2; D is possibly TRBD1 (6 bases). The germline V and J ends were trimmed by 6 bases and 4 bases, with 15 bases remaining between them. The CDR3 spans 14 residues. Germline V CDR1 and CDR2: SNHLY, FYNNEI. CDR3 bases: TGTGCCAGCAGCGCCACAGGGTCGGGCTATGGCTACACCTTC. Translation: CASSATGSGYGYTF. The entire variable domain, with the rest obtained from reference TRBV2 and TRBJ1-2, is as follows: EPEVTQTPSHQVTQMGQEVILRCVPISNHLYFYWYRQILGQKVEFLVSFYNNEISEKSEIFDDQFSVERPDGSNFTLKIRSTKLEDSAMYFCASSATGSGYGYTFGSGTRLTVV.

This clonotype was recorded a few times. This chain links TRBV6-1 with TRBJ2-5; D call uncertain. Looked up from germline, CDR1 is MNHNS and CDR2 is SASEGT. The V end lost 2 bases, the J end lost 5 bases, and 9 bases lay between the germline ends. The CDR3 is 13 residues long. The CDR3: CASSEYYGETQYF. CDR3 bases: TGTGCCAGCAGTGAATATTATGGGGAGACCCAGTACTTC.

The chain has TRBV11-2 and TRBJ2-1; D gene uncertain. Between the trimmed V and J ends, which lost 4 bases and 6 bases, there was a span of 7 bases. The V gene's germline CDR1 is SGHAT and CDR2 FQNNGV. The CDR3 loop spans 12 amino acids. The CDR3 sequence is CASSYLANEQFF. For the CDR3, the DNA is TGTGCCAGCAGCTACCTGGCCAATGAGCAGTTCTTC.